This TCR beta chain was retrieved from a study of blood T cell repertoires in COVID-19. The overall study: Spain, Italy and the United States supplied samples that represented acute and convalescent COVID-19. PBMCs, B-cell-depleted T cells, or T cells provided the cDNA or gDNA that made up the material.

Membership in each cohort depended on participant-reported clinical history. In Cohort 3, a recovered donor had either two negative PCRs, clearance, or symptom resolution. Sequencing used immunoSEQ multiplex PCR; TCRdb keeps in-frame clones, though not all of them. The data contain around 150,000 clones, 80% to 85% of them singletons. The CDR3 runs 18 residues. V shed 2 bases and J 1 base; nucleotides not matched to a gene: 11. Germline CDR1 SGHAT, CDR2 FQNNGV. The source material was PBMCs or T cells enriched from blood (not recorded which). The gene calls are TRBV11-2 and TRBJ1-2; TRBD1 matches at 9 bases. The sequence was collected from a woman in her fifties or sixties who had recovered from COVID-19. The CDR3 DNA is TGTGCCAGCAGCTTAACTGGGACAGGGACGCCTTTTAACTATGGCTACACCTTC. Translated, it gives CASSLTGTGTPFNYGYTF. Full variable domain (rest looked up from reference TRBV11-2 and TRBJ1-2): EAGVAQSPRYKIIEKRQSVAFWCNPISGHATLYWYQQILGQGPKLLIQFQNNGVVDDSQLPKDRFSAERLKGVDSTLKIQPAKLEDSAVYLCASSLTGTGTPFNYGYTFGSGTRLTVV.